This entry features one TCR beta chain sequence. TCR beta chains were sequenced at survey level with immunoSEQ. The method was immunoSEQ multiplex PCR; TCRdb's version includes in-frame clones alone and lacks a portion of them. The profile shows 60,000 to 75,000 clones, roughly 95% of them singletons. Germline V lookup: CDR1 KGHSH, CDR2 LQKENI. The CDR3 totals 16 residues. With V trimmed by 3 bases and J by 5 bases, 10 bases remained unmatched. The sample consisted of PBMCs. The receptor comes from a man between 35 and 55 years old with rheumatoid arthritis. The genes are TRBV18 and TRBJ1-1; TRBD1 aligns across 9 bases. The CDR3 DNA is TGTGCCAGCTCACCCCTGAGGGACAGGGAATTGACTGAAGCTTTCTTT. Its translation: CASSPLRDRELTEAFF.